This is a list of T cell receptor beta chains from one sample in a study of T-cell memory formation after mild COVID-19. TCRdb analysed the 5' RACE reads with MiXCR anew, one entry per CDR3 protein. The sample records approximately 340,000 distinct CDR3 sequences, around a sixth being singletons. Sample: PBMCs or a T cell subset sorted from them (not recorded which). These receptors all stem from a man aged 18 to 29 who had mild COVID-19 (a few samples of this study predate the infection). Cell type and time point are not known. Both conserved end residues are part of each CDR3. The order of the fields is CDR3 protein, CDR3 DNA, clone size, V gene, D gene, J gene. The D gene is left open where the match is weak. A row's size may be missing; if present it is once, few, many or a size class.

CDR3: CASGDGRETQYF
DNA: TGTGCCAGCGGGGACGGGCGAGAGACCCAGTACTTC
size: NA
V: TRBV25-1
D: NA
J: TRBJ2-5

CDR3: CASSYSTAWDRGPDEQYF
DNA: TGTGCCAGCAGCTACTCTACGGCCTGGGACAGGGGTCCCGACGAGCAGTACTTC
size: few
V: TRBV28
D: TRBD1
J: TRBJ2-7

CDR3: CASRVWDRAPQETQYF
DNA: TGTGCCAGCAGAGTTTGGGACAGGGCCCCCCAAGAGACCCAGTACTTC
size: few
V: TRBV6-1
D: TRBD1
J: TRBJ2-5

CDR3: CAISELGGEIGNQPQHF
DNA: TGTGCCATCAGTGAGCTGGGGGGGGAGATCGGTAATCAGCCCCAGCATTTT
size: NA
V: TRBV10-3
D: NA
J: TRBJ1-5

CDR3: CASSYPGIEQFF
DNA: TGCGCCAGCAGCTACCCCGGTATTGAGCAGTTCTTC
size: NA
V: TRBV5-1
D: NA
J: TRBJ2-1

CDR3: CASSLDRGRYNEQFF
DNA: TGTGCCAGCAGTTTAGACAGGGGACGCTACAATGAGCAGTTCTTC
size: NA
V: TRBV6-2/TRBV6-3
D: TRBD1
J: TRBJ2-1

CDR3: CASSQGDRAKGDTQYF
DNA: TGTGCCAGCAGCCAAGGGGACAGGGCCAAGGGAGATACGCAGTATTTT
size: NA
V: TRBV4-2
D: TRBD1
J: TRBJ2-3

CDR3: CASSRGGPGETQYF
DNA: TGCGCCAGCAGCCGCGGGGGGCCGGGAGAGACCCAGTACTTC
size: NA
V: TRBV5-1
D: TRBD2
J: TRBJ2-5

CDR3: CASRPVTEPSGYTF
DNA: TGCGCCAGCAGACCGGTCACCGAGCCGAGTGGCTACACCTTC
size: few
V: TRBV4-1
D: NA
J: TRBJ1-2

CDR3: CASRLGEGTEAFF
DNA: TGTGCCAGCCGACTTGGGGAGGGCACTGAAGCTTTCTTT
size: NA
V: TRBV7-2
D: NA
J: TRBJ1-1

CDR3: CASSLPTGGVETQYF
DNA: TGTGCCAGCAGCTTGCCGACCGGGGGGGTAGAGACCCAGTACTTC
size: few
V: TRBV5-4
D: TRBD2
J: TRBJ2-5

CDR3: CSARELGPYEKLFF
DNA: TGCAGTGCTAGAGAATTGGGGCCATATGAAAAACTGTTTTTT
size: NA
V: TRBV20-1
D: NA
J: TRBJ1-4

CDR3: CASSPMGGGANVLTF
DNA: TGTGCCAGCAGTCCCATGGGCGGTGGGGCCAACGTCCTGACTTTC
size: many
V: TRBV12-3/TRBV12-4
D: NA
J: TRBJ2-6

CDR3: CASSPSSLAKNIQYF
DNA: TGTGCCAGCAGCCCCAGCTCCCTAGCCAAAAACATTCAGTACTTC
size: few
V: TRBV28
D: NA
J: TRBJ2-4

CDR3: CASSLGLGSGANVLTF
DNA: TGCGCCAGCAGCTTGGGACTGGGATCTGGGGCCAACGTCCTGACTTTC
size: few
V: TRBV5-1
D: NA
J: TRBJ2-6

CDR3: CASSPGQIGPANTGELFF
DNA: TGTGCCAGCAGCCCCGGACAAATCGGGCCGGCAAACACCGGGGAGCTGTTTTTT
size: NA
V: TRBV5-5
D: NA
J: TRBJ2-2

CDR3: CSAPRELNTEAFF
DNA: TGCAGTGCTCCACGGGAGCTGAACACTGAAGCTTTCTTT
size: few
V: TRBV20-1
D: NA
J: TRBJ1-1

CDR3: CASSLAGQGYTDTQYF
DNA: TGTGCCAGCAGCTTGGCGGGACAGGGCTACACAGATACGCAGTATTTT
size: many
V: TRBV5-6
D: TRBD1
J: TRBJ2-3

CDR3: CATSDLGTQETQYF
DNA: TGTGCCACCAGTGATTTAGGGACCCAAGAGACCCAGTACTTC
size: NA
V: TRBV24-1
D: NA
J: TRBJ2-5

CDR3: CASSLSGSNEKLFF
DNA: TGTGCCAGCAGTTTGAGCGGGAGTAATGAAAAACTGTTTTTT
size: NA
V: TRBV12-3/TRBV12-4
D: NA
J: TRBJ1-4

CDR3: CASSNGGTVNSPLHF
DNA: TGTGCCAGCAGTAACGGGGGGACAGTTAATTCACCCCTCCACTTT
size: few
V: TRBV12-3/TRBV12-4
D: TRBD1
J: TRBJ1-6

CDR3: CASSLSAGAGETQYF
DNA: TGTGCCAGCAGCTTATCAGCGGGGGCGGGTGAGACCCAGTACTTC
size: NA
V: TRBV5-4
D: TRBD2
J: TRBJ2-5

CDR3: CASSSYRGRMAQYF
DNA: TGTGCCAGCAGCTCATACAGGGGGCGCATGGCCCAGTACTTC
size: many
V: TRBV7-2
D: TRBD1
J: TRBJ2-5

CDR3: CASSLAGDGNQPQHF
DNA: TGTGCCAGCAGTTTAGCTGGGGATGGCAATCAGCCCCAGCATTTT
size: NA
V: TRBV12-3/TRBV12-4
D: NA
J: TRBJ1-5

CDR3: CASSPTRDEQYF
DNA: TGTGCCAGCTCACCAACGAGGGACGAGCAGTACTTC
size: many
V: TRBV18
D: NA
J: TRBJ2-7

CDR3: CASSPGRKETQYF
DNA: TGTGCCAGCAGCCCGGGACGAAAAGAGACCCAGTACTTC
size: NA
V: TRBV7-8
D: NA
J: TRBJ2-5

CDR3: CASSRNRGSDSPLHF
DNA: TGCGCCAGCAGCCGCAACAGGGGGAGCGATTCACCCCTCCACTTT
size: few
V: TRBV4-3
D: TRBD1
J: TRBJ1-6

CDR3: CAISALVGADTGELFF
DNA: TGTGCCATCAGTGCTCTGGTGGGGGCGGACACCGGGGAGCTGTTTTTT
size: NA
V: TRBV10-3
D: NA
J: TRBJ2-2

CDR3: CASSSFSGGLSTDTQYF
DNA: TGTGCCAGCAGCTCCTTTAGCGGGGGCCTTAGCACAGATACGCAGTATTTT
size: few
V: TRBV6-2/TRBV6-3
D: TRBD2
J: TRBJ2-3

CDR3: CASSVESDPQETQYF
DNA: TGTGCCAGCAGCGTAGAGTCAGACCCTCAAGAGACCCAGTACTTC
size: few
V: TRBV9
D: NA
J: TRBJ2-5

CDR3: CSASSWFTGVRDEQFF
DNA: TGCAGTGCTAGTAGCTGGTTTACAGGGGTTAGAGACGAGCAGTTCTTC
size: NA
V: TRBV20-1
D: TRBD1
J: TRBJ2-1

CDR3: CASSPSDRASYEQYF
DNA: TGTGCCAGCAGCCCCAGTGACAGGGCCTCCTACGAGCAGTACTTC
size: many
V: TRBV25-1
D: TRBD1
J: TRBJ2-7

CDR3: CASEMLQGGSEKLFF
DNA: TGTGCCAGCGAAATGCTACAGGGGGGAAGTGAAAAACTGTTTTTT
size: few
V: TRBV6-1
D: TRBD1
J: TRBJ1-4

CDR3: CASSLGPLNTEAFF
DNA: TGCGCCAGCAGCTTGGGACCTCTCAACACTGAAGCTTTCTTT
size: many
V: TRBV5-1
D: NA
J: TRBJ1-1

CDR3: CASSQERPSEQFF
DNA: TGCGCCAGCAGCCAAGAGCGGCCCAGTGAGCAGTTCTTC
size: NA
V: TRBV4-1
D: NA
J: TRBJ2-1

CDR3: CASSAGPLAGRQETQYF
DNA: TGTGCCAGCAGTGCCGGCCCCCTAGCGGGCCGCCAAGAGACCCAGTACTTC
size: NA
V: TRBV12-3/TRBV12-4
D: TRBD2
J: TRBJ2-5

CDR3: CASSYSLGWEQYF
DNA: TGTGCCAGCAGTTACTCTCTGGGGTGGGAGCAGTACTTC
size: NA
V: TRBV6-6
D: NA
J: TRBJ2-7

CDR3: CASSRDSYTGELFF
DNA: TGCGCCAGCAGTCGGGACAGTTACACCGGGGAGCTGTTTTTT
size: few
V: TRBV10-1
D: TRBD1
J: TRBJ2-2

CDR3: CSVVGVRGGETQYF
DNA: TGCAGCGTCGTGGGGGTTCGGGGGGGAGAGACCCAGTACTTC
size: NA
V: TRBV29-1
D: TRBD2
J: TRBJ2-5

CDR3: CASSIVGRTYEQYF
DNA: TGTGCCAGTAGTATAGTGGGCAGAACCTACGAGCAGTACTTC
size: few
V: TRBV19
D: NA
J: TRBJ2-7

CDR3: CASSLASGEQFF
DNA: TGTGCCAGCAGCTTGGCCTCGGGGGAGCAGTTCTTC
size: NA
V: TRBV5-5
D: NA
J: TRBJ2-1

CDR3: CASSLLEGAMVDTQYF
DNA: TGTGCCAGCAGTTTATTGGAGGGGGCGATGGTAGATACGCAGTATTTT
size: few
V: TRBV28
D: NA
J: TRBJ2-3